The clone carrying this T cell receptor beta chain has more than one count but fewer than ten. These data come from a study of CD8 T cells in Susac syndrome. RNA amounts of about 0.45 to 1 ug underwent reverse transcription with random hexamers. Each CDR3 protein gets one entry after TCRdb re-called the immunoSEQ multiplex PCR reads with MiXCR. The data contain around 110,000 distinct CDR3 sequences, roughly 94% of them singletons. Germline V gene sequence: CDR1 SQVTM, CDR2 ANQGSEA. The germline V and J ends were trimmed by 0 bases and 0 bases, with 3 bases remaining between them. This CDR3 is built from 12 residues.

The sequenced material came from CD8+ T cells from PBMCs. The receptor was derived from a human donor with Susac syndrome. The chain has TRBV29-1 and TRBJ2-7; no definite D call. CDR3 protein: CSVEDSSYEQYF. The CDR3 DNA reads as TGCAGCGTTGAAGACAGCTCCTACGAGCAGTACTTC.